One and the same sample provided the 9 T cell receptor beta chains below, sequenced in a study of beta chain features in type 1 diabetes listed by TCRdb under 2018. The receptor library was made with the immunoSEQ multiplex PCR assay. All of the isolated RNA was reverse transcribed with the High Capacity cDNA Reverse Transcription Kit, so expressed TCRB transcripts were sequenced. TCRdb's version of the immuneACCESS table is confined to in-frame rearrangements and falls short of the full clone set. An unresolved V gene accounts for under half of the shortfall where checked; the remainder is of unknown origin. This sample is represented by 900,000 or so clones; 15% to 20% of them were singletons. The top ten constitute around 0.02% of the sample. Material: naive CD4+ T cells from blood. Reading the label with the study, this specimen's cell subset or site is: true naive CD4+ T cells. The receptors originated from a woman between 18 and 29 years old in good health.

The chain joins TRBV7-3 to TRBJ2-1; 11 positions match TRBD1. Germline values: CDR1 SGHTA, CDR2 FQGTGA. Trimming at V came to 5 bases and at J to 7 bases, leaving 7 bases not matched to a gene. This CDR3 has 15 residues. CDR3 sequence (DNA): TGTGCCAGCAGCCCTGAGAGGGACAGGGGGAATGAGCAGTTCTTC. It translates to CASSPERDRGNEQFF.

The V gene is TRBV7-2, the J gene TRBJ2-1; TRBD2 aligns across 9 bases. Germline V gene data show CDR1 as SGHTA and CDR2 as FQGNSA. The CDR3 has 15 amino acids. With V trimmed by 5 bases and J by 4 bases, 6 bases remained unmatched. CDR3 loop: CASSPRTSAYNEQFF. The CDR3 coding sequence is TGTGCCAGCAGCCCTCGGACTAGCGCTTACAATGAGCAGTTCTTC. Full variable domain (outside the CDR3, taken from reference TRBV7-2 and TRBJ2-1): GAGVSQSPSNKVTEKGKDVELRCDPISGHTALYWYRQSLGQGLEFLIYFQGNSAPDKSGLPSDRFSAERTGGSVSTLTIQRTQQEDSAVYLCASSPRTSAYNEQFFGPGTRLTVL.

The rearrangement links TRBV28 to TRBJ1-2, with a tentative D call TRBD1 (5 bases). CDR1 and CDR2 from the germline V gene are MDHEN and SYDVKM. The CDR3 has 13 amino acids. The V end lost 3 bases, the J end lost 5 bases, and 10 bases lay between the germline ends. Here the CDR3 reads CASSLQGRYGYTF. The CDR3 region has the DNA TGTGCCAGCAGTTTGCAGGGCCGGTATGGCTACACCTTC.

This clone has a handful of counts. The genes are TRBV28 and TRBJ2-5, with 9 bases matching TRBD2. J was trimmed by 1 base and V by 3 bases; bases with no gene match: 9. CDR1 MDHEN and CDR2 SYDVKM come from the germline V gene. This CDR3 has 17 amino acids. CDR3 region: CASSFYRLAGFQETQYF. CDR3 nucleotide sequence: TGTGCCAGCAGTTTTTATCGGCTAGCGGGATTCCAAGAGACCCAGTACTTC.

The chain combines TRBV7-8 with TRBJ2-1; 7 bases are a match to TRBD1. J gave up 0 bases and V 6 bases, and 8 bases lay outside the gene matches. Germline V gene data show CDR1 as SGHVS and CDR2 as FQNEAQ. CDR3 length: 16 residues. The CDR3 here is CASREDRYHSYNEQFF. CDR3 nucleotides: TGTGCCAGCAGGGAGGACAGGTACCACTCCTACAATGAGCAGTTCTTC.

This clone was recorded a few times. The chain is built from TRBV6-5 and TRBJ2-7, with a tentative D call TRBD1 (5 bases). The V and J ends lost 0 bases and 2 bases respectively, with 11 bases between them. This CDR3 is 15 amino acids long. CDR1 and CDR2 (germline): MNHEY, SVGAGI. The CDR3 DNA reads TGTGCCAGCAGTTACTCAGGACACAATGCCTACGAGCAGTACTTC. Residues: CASSYSGHNAYEQYF.

This clone was recorded a few times. The rearrangement links TRBV6-6 to TRBJ1-5; no reliable D call. This CDR3 contains 12 residues. Germline CDR1 is MNHNY and CDR2 is SVGAGI (reference sequence). The germline V and J ends were trimmed by 2 bases and 5 bases, with 4 bases remaining between them. The CDR3: CASSYNYQPQHF. For the CDR3, the DNA is TGTGCCAGCAGTTACAACTATCAGCCCCAGCATTTT.

This chain links TRBV7-2 with TRBJ2-3, with 11 bases matching TRBD2. With V trimmed by 5 bases and J by 5 bases, 9 bases remained unmatched. From germline, CDR1 is SGHTA and CDR2 FQGNSA. CDR3 length equals 16 residues. CDR3 nucleotides: TGTGCCAGCAGCCCGTTTGTTAGCGGGAGGGGAGATACGCAGTATTTT. Residues: CASSPFVSGRGDTQYF. The whole variable domain, filled in from reference TRBV7-2 and TRBJ2-3, reads GAGVSQSPSNKVTEKGKDVELRCDPISGHTALYWYRQSLGQGLEFLIYFQGNSAPDKSGLPSDRFSAERTGGSVSTLTIQRTQQEDSAVYLCASSPFVSGRGDTQYFGPGTRLTVL.

CDR3 in amino acids: CASSLVLRADTQYF. In nucleotides, the CDR3 is TGTGCCAGCAGCTTAGTGCTCAGGGCAGATACGCAGTATTTT. The chain uses TRBV7-9 and TRBJ2-3, with D maybe TRBD1 (5 bases). Trimming shortened V by 1 base and J by 4 bases, and 9 bases separated the two germline ends. The germline gives CDR1 SEHNR, CDR2 FQNEAQ (reference sequence). The CDR3 has 14 residues. The full variable domain, with the rest looked up from reference TRBV7-9 and TRBJ2-3, is DTGVSQNPRHKITKRGQNVTFRCDPISEHNRLYWYRQTLGQGPEFLTYFQNEAQLEKSRLLSDRFSAERPKGSFSTLEIQRTEQGDSAMYLCASSLVLRADTQYFGPGTRLTVL.